These 2 T cell receptor beta chains were sequenced from one sample in a study of shared clonotypes between healthy human individuals. Profiled with immunoSEQ multiplex PCR; TCRdb holds only in-frame clones, not every one. The repertoire has more than 2 million clones, 90% to 97% of them found once; the top ten carry approximately 0.13%. Input material: naive CD4+ T cells sorted from blood. Subset reported: CD45RA+ positively selected. The receptors shown here come from a young man in good health.

The table lists this clone with a count of one. This chain connects TRBV6-1 to TRBJ1-6; maybe TRBD1 (6 bases). V was cut by 4 bases and J by 7 bases, with 8 bases left in between. The CDR3 has 13 amino acids. The V gene's germline CDR1 is MNHNS and CDR2 SASEGT. This chain's CDR3 is CASSGDINSPLHF. The CDR3, as DNA: TGTGCCAGCAGTGGGGACATCAATTCACCCCTCCACTTT.

V usage is TRBV5-1 and J usage is TRBJ2-1; 13 bases fit TRBD2. After removal of 4 bases from V and 6 bases from J, the junction contained 7 bases not matched to a gene. The germline gives CDR1 SGHRS, CDR2 YFSETQ. The CDR3 sequence is 16 residues long. The CDR3 DNA follows: TGCGCCAGCAGCCCCACGGGACTAGCGGGGATCAATGAGCAGTTCTTC. Protein sequence: CASSPTGLAGINEQFF.